This TCR beta chain stems from a study of blood T cell repertoires in COVID-19. Overall study: Sample material is recorded as cDNA or gDNA derived from T cells, B-cell-depleted T cells, or PBMCs.

Germline assignment: CDR1 LNHDA and CDR2 SQIVND (reference sequence). V was shortened by 6 bases and J by 0 bases, with 18 bases between the two germline ends. The CDR3 totals 16 residues. Produced via immunoSEQ multiplex PCR; TCRdb's table is partial and in-frame only. The data show tens of thousands of clones, roughly 90% seen once. This TCR came from a human donor with active COVID-19. The donor label of this sample is uncertain. The sequenced material came from peripheral blood. This rearrangement joins TRBV19 to TRBJ2-7; D perhaps matches TRBD1 (5 bases). The CDR3 loop is CASSPTRQWSSYEQYF. DNA for the CDR3: TGTGCCAGTAGCCCGACTCGACAGTGGTCCTCCTACGAGCAGTACTTC.